One sample yielded the 8 T cell receptor beta chains listed below, sequenced in a study of blood T cell repertoires in COVID-19 (dated by TCRdb to 2020 to 2022). The library was generated by the immunoSEQ multiplex PCR assay. Entries here come from immuneACCESS through TCRdb and include only in-frame sequences with V and J called. Some clones fail to appear in such tables; in the studies checked, an unresolved V gene covers under half of the shortfall, and the cause of the remainder is unknown. This sample has fewer than 200,000 clones in its table, and 82% of those were observed once. The ten most abundant clones make up about 8.4% of the sample. The sequenced sample was peripheral blood. The receptors were gathered from a woman between 65 and 79 years old with acute or convalescent COVID-19.

The chain links TRBV7-2 to TRBJ2-7, with 10 bases that match TRBD2. CDR1 and CDR2 from the germline V gene are SGHTA and FQGNSA. The CDR3 is 14 amino acids. V was pared by 7 bases and J by 4 bases, with 7 bases of the junction left unmatched. CDR3 in amino acids: CASKPAGGPYEQYF. In nucleotides, the CDR3 is TGTGCCAGCAAGCCAGCGGGAGGGCCGTACGAGCAGTACTTC.

The rearrangement joins TRBV5-1 to TRBJ1-4; unclear D gene. CDR3 length: 15 amino acids. The V gene's germline CDR1 is SGHRS and CDR2 YFSETQ. Deletions cut 4 bases from V and 0 bases from J, with 10 bases between. The CDR3 here is CASSATPATNEKLFF. CDR3 bases: TGCGCCAGCAGCGCCACTCCGGCAACTAATGAAAAACTGTTTTTT.

J is TRBJ2-1 and V is TRBV5-1; TRBD2 matches at 11 bases. V shed 6 bases and J 14 bases; nucleotides not matched to a gene: 16. The CDR3 extends over 15 amino acids. Germline CDR1 and CDR2: SGHRS and YFSETQ. CDR3 in amino acids: CASMTLAGDSTPEFF. CDR3 DNA sequence: TGCGCCAGCATGACACTAGCGGGGGACTCCACCCCGGAGTTCTTC.

CDR3 protein: CASSQVIYGAQNEQYF. The CDR3 DNA follows: TGCGCCAGCAGCCAAGTGATTTATGGGGCTCAAAACGAGCAGTACTTC. V usage is TRBV4-3 and J usage is TRBJ2-7; possibly TRBD1 for D (5 bases). Germline values: CDR1 LGHNA, CDR2 YSLEER. The CDR3 length is 16 residues. The V end was cut by 1 base, the J end by 5 bases, with 18 bases between.

The table lists this clone with a few counts. This rearrangement joins TRBV3-1 (or the pseudogene TRBV3-2) to TRBJ1-4, with a weak D call TRBD1 (5 bases). V lost 1 base and J lost 0, with 18 bases in between. The CDR3 runs 19 residues. Per germline, CDR1 LGHDT and CDR2 YNNKEL (reference sequence). The DNA of the CDR3 is TGTGCCAGCAGCCAAGCAATAGGAACAGGTCCTGCAACTAATGAAAAACTGTTTTTT. Residues: CASSQAIGTGPATNEKLFF.

The rearrangement joins TRBV10-3 to TRBJ2-7, with 10 bases fitting TRBD1. This CDR3 region has 16 residues. With 1 base clipped from V and 2 bases from J, the junction kept 5 bases outside the gene matches. Looked up from germline, CDR1 is ENHRY and CDR2 is SYGVKD. The CDR3 here is CAISELDRGLTYEQYF. The CDR3 DNA reads TGTGCCATCAGTGAGTTGGACAGGGGGTTAACCTACGAGCAGTACTTC.

This chain joins TRBV3-1 (or the pseudogene TRBV3-2) and TRBJ1-2, with a possible D match to TRBD1 (5 bases). The CDR3 totals 12 residues. Germline V gives CDR1 LGHDT, CDR2 YNNKEL (reference sequence). V was pared by 3 bases and J by 8 bases, with 10 bases between. CDR3 residues: CASSQTDRGYTF. The CDR3, as DNA: TGTGCCAGCAGCCAGACAGATCGAGGCTACACCTTC.

V gene TRBV2 combines with J gene TRBJ2-3, with 12 bases that match TRBD2. V lost 6 bases, J lost 6 bases, and 7 bases stayed unmatched. Germline values: CDR1 SNHLY, CDR2 FYNNEI. The CDR3 contains 15 residues. The CDR3 sequence is CASRPSGGAWDTQYF. CDR3 DNA: TGTGCCAGCAGGCCTAGCGGGGGGGCTTGGGATACGCAGTATTTT. Variable domain in full (rest from reference TRBV2 and TRBJ2-3): EPEVTQTPSHQVTQMGQEVILRCVPISNHLYFYWYRQILGQKVEFLVSFYNNEISEKSEIFDDQFSVERPDGSNFTLKIRSTKLEDSAMYFCASRPSGGAWDTQYFGPGTRLTVL.